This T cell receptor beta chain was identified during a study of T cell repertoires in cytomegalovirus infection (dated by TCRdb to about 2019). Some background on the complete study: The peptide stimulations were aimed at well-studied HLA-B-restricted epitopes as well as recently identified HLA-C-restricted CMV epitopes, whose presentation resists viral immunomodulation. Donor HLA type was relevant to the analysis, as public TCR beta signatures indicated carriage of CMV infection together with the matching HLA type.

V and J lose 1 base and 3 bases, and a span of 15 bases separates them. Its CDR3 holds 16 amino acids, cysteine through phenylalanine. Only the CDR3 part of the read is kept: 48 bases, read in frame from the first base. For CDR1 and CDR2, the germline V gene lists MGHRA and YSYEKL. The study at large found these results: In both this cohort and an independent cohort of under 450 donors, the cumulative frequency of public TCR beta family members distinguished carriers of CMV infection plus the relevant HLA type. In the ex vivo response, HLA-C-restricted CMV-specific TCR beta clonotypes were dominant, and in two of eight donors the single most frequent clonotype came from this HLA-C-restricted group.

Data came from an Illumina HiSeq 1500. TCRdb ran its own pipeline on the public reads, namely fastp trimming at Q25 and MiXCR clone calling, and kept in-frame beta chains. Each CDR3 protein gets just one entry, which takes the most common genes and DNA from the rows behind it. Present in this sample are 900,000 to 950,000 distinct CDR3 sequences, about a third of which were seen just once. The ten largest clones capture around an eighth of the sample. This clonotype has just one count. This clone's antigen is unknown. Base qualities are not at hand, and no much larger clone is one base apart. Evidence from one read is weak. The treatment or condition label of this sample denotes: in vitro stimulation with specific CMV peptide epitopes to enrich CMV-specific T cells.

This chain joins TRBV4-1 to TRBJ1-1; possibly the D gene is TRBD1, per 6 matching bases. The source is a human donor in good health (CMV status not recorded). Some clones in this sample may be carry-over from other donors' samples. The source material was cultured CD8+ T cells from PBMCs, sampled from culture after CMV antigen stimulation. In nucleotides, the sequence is TGCGCCAGCAGCCAAGTGTCAGGGGAGCAACACACTGAAGCTTTCTTT. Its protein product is CASSQVSGEQHTEAFF.